This paragraph covers one T cell receptor (beta chain) sequence. The sample comes from a study of blood T cell repertoires in COVID-19. Overall study: Nucleic acid was either cDNA or gDNA, and it came from T cells, B-cell-depleted T cells, or PBMCs.

The CDR3 has 15 residues. The germline V gene has CDR1 SGHRS and CDR2 YFSETQ. Trimming stripped 5 bases from V and 5 bases from J, with 16 bases between. The assay was immunoSEQ multiplex PCR, and TCRdb's table has in-frame clones only and misses some. The sample has some 530,000 clones, approximately 86% seen once; the top ten hold under 9.5%. The material sequenced was PBMCs or T cells enriched from blood (not recorded which). This sequence joins TRBV5-1 and TRBJ2-2, with D maybe TRBD1 (5 bases). This receptor was taken from an older woman who had recovered from COVID-19. The CDR3 sequence is CASSKGAGETGELFF. For the CDR3, the DNA is TGCGCCAGCAGTAAAGGGGCAGGCGAAACCGGGGAGCTGTTTTTT.